This passage covers 12 T cell receptor beta chains from one sample sequenced in a study of shared clonotypes between healthy human individuals. The assay was immunoSEQ multiplex PCR, and TCRdb's table has in-frame clones only and misses some. Of 2,500,000 or so clones in the sample, approximately 94% were seen once. Material: naive CD4+ T cells sorted from blood. Specified subset: CD45RA+ positively selected. These receptors all come from a man aged 18 to 29 in good health.

This clone has just one count. The chain links TRBV6-5 to TRBJ1-1; the D is unclear. Per the germline V gene, CDR1 is MNHEY and CDR2 is SVGAGI. The germline V and J ends were trimmed by 0 bases and 4 bases, with 12 bases remaining between them. The CDR3 is made up of 15 amino acids. The CDR3 sequence: CASSYSLGISTEAFF. DNA for the CDR3: TGTGCCAGCAGTTACTCGTTAGGTATTAGCACTGAAGCTTTCTTT.

The chain uses TRBV28 and TRBJ1-4; perhaps TRBD1 as D (5 bases). The CDR3 totals 15 residues. Germline V CDR1 and CDR2: MDHEN, SYDVKM. With 2 bases removed from V and 8 bases from J, the gap between germline ends came to 15 bases. Here the CDR3 reads CASSLGMWGSEKLFF. For the CDR3, the DNA is TGTGCCAGCAGTTTAGGGATGTGGGGGAGCGAAAAACTGTTTTTT.

This rearrangement joins TRBV4-1 to TRBJ2-1; TRBD1 aligns across 9 bases. CDR3 length equals 16 residues. J lost 0 bases, V lost 2 bases, and 2 bases had no gene match. CDR1 is MGHRA, CDR2 YSYEKL, per germline. The CDR3 is CASSQWTGVSYNEQFF. As DNA, the CDR3 is TGCGCCAGCAGCCAATGGACAGGGGTCTCCTACAATGAGCAGTTCTTC.

This clone appeared once. At the DNA level, this CDR3 is encoded by other sequences in the same sample as well. V usage is TRBV5-1 and J usage is TRBJ1-4, with 10 positions matching TRBD1. CDR3 length: 16 amino acids. Trimming cost V 2 bases and J 2 bases; bases outside gene matches: 3. Germline V lookup: CDR1 SGHRS, CDR2 YFSETQ. The CDR3, as DNA: TGCGCCAGCAGCTTATGGACAGGGGGGACTAATGAAAAACTGTTTTTT. As protein: CASSLWTGGTNEKLFF.

The chain uses TRBV29-1 and TRBJ1-5; D gene ambiguous. The CDR3 runs to 12 residues. The V end lost 4 bases, the J end lost 4 bases, and 8 bases lay between the germline ends. CDR1 is SQVTM and CDR2 is ANQGSEA in the germline V gene. Written as DNA, the CDR3 is TGCAGCGTTGGAGGTAAAAATCAGCCCCAGCATTTT. This gives the protein CSVGGKNQPQHF.

The CDR3 DNA sequence: TGTGCCAGCAGCTCCAAGGGAGATTATGGCTACACCTTC. Amino acid sequence: CASSSKGDYGYTF. V and J are TRBV7-2 and TRBJ1-2, with D unclear. Germline CDR1 reads SGHTA; CDR2 reads FQGNSA. The length of the CDR3 is 13 residues. V was pared by 4 bases and J by 5 bases, with 11 bases between.

The chain joins TRBV28 to TRBJ1-2; 7 bases align to TRBD1. CDR1 and CDR2 (germline): MDHEN, SYDVKM. The CDR3 is 14 residues long. V trimming: 6 bases; J trimming: 8 bases; junction bases outside the gene matches: 12. CDR3 region: CASRSGTVSQGYTF. For the CDR3, the DNA is TGTGCCAGCAGAAGTGGGACAGTCAGTCAGGGCTACACCTTC.

Turning to this clone: Additional DNA sequences in this sample encode the identical CDR3. V and J are TRBV7-8 and TRBJ2-7; no firm D call. V dropped 0 bases and J dropped 1 base, with 7 bases sitting between them. Germline assignment: CDR1 SGHVS and CDR2 FQNEAQ. This CDR3 has 14 amino acids. CDR3 nucleotides: TGTGCCAGCAGCTTAGCTGGGCTGTCCTACGAGCAGTACTTC. Its protein product is CASSLAGLSYEQYF.

The chain links TRBV28 to TRBJ1-5; D not certain. Germline-derived CDR1 and CDR2 are MDHEN and SYDVKM. V was pared by 2 bases and J by 2 bases, with 7 bases between. CDR3 length: 14 amino acids. The chain's CDR3 is CASSLSWRNQPQHF. As DNA, the CDR3 is TGTGCCAGCAGTTTAAGCTGGCGCAATCAGCCCCAGCATTTT. Full variable domain (missing parts from reference TRBV28 and TRBJ1-5): DVKVTQSSRYLVKRTGEKVFLECVQDMDHENMFWYRQDPGLGLRLIYFSYDVKMKEKGDIPEGYSVSREKKERFSLILESASTNQTSMYLCASSLSWRNQPQHFGDGTRLSIL.

V is TRBV7-2 and J is TRBJ2-1; 8 bases line up with TRBD2. The germline gives CDR1 SGHTA, CDR2 FQGNSA. The V segment lost 10 bases and the J segment 6 bases; nucleotides outside the gene matches: 14. The CDR3 consists of 15 residues. CDR3 sequence: CATRSGGAKRNEQFF. CDR3 nucleotide sequence: TGTGCCACCCGCTCGGGGGGGGCAAAGCGCAATGAGCAGTTCTTC.

The V and J genes are TRBV5-6 and TRBJ1-5, with D perhaps matching TRBD1 (5 bases). The germline CDR1 and CDR2 sequences are SGHDT and YYEEEE. The V end lost 4 bases, the J end lost 4 bases, and 18 bases lay between the germline ends. CDR3 length equals 16 residues. DNA for the CDR3: TGTGCCAGCAGCCCGAGCTGGGGGGGGAGTAATCAGCCCCAGCATTTT. It yields the protein CASSPSWGGSNQPQHF. The variable domain in full, completed from reference TRBV5-6 and TRBJ1-5, reads DAGVTQSPTHLIKTRGQQVTLRCSPKSGHDTVSWYQQALGQGPQFIFQYYEEEERQRGNFPDRFSGHQFPNYSSELNVNALLLGDSALYLCASSPSWGGSNQPQHFGDGTRLSIL.

The chain combines TRBV30 with TRBJ1-5, with D unresolved. The CDR3 is 15 residues long. Trimming cost V 1 base and J 7 bases, with 17 bases left between them. Germline CDR1 and CDR2: GTSNPN and SVGIG (reference sequence). The CDR3 DNA follows: TGTGCCTGGAGTGGTGGAGAGGGAGGCGAACAGCCCCAGCATTTT. It specifies CAWSGGEGGEQPQHF.